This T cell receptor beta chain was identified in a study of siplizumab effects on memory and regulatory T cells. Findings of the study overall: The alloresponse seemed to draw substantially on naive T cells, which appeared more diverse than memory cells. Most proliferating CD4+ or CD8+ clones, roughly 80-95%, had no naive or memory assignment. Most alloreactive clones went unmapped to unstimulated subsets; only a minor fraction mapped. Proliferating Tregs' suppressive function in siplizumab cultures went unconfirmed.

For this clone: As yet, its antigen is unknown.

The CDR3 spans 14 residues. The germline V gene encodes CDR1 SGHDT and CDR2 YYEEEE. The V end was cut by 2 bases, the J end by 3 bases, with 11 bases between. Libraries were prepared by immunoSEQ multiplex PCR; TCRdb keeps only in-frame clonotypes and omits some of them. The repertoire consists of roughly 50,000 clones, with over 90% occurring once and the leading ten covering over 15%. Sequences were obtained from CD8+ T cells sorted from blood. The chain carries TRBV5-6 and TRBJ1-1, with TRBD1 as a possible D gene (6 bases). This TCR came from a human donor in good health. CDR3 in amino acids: CASSFTGAYTEAFF. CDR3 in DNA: TGTGCCAGCAGCTTCACGGGGGCCTACACTGAAGCTTTCTTT.